This passage covers 28 T cell receptor beta chains from one sample sequenced in a study of tissue T cells after allogeneic stem cell transplantation. The repertoire was sequenced with immunoSEQ multiplex PCR; TCRdb's copy has only in-frame clones and lacks some. The repertoire holds about 3,300 clones, 70% seen once, with roughly 16% in the top ten. The material sequenced was tissue from the right colon, taken at autopsy. These receptors all come from a male donor aged 60 or older with lung cancer.

This chain connects TRBV24-1 to TRBJ2-4; D is uncertain. Germline CDR1 is KGHDR and CDR2 is SFDVKD. This CDR3 has 13 amino acids. V was pared by 3 bases and J by 6 bases, with 8 bases between. CDR3 nucleotides: TGTGCCACCAGTGATGGGTTGGCAAACATTCAGTACTTC. This sequence encodes CATSDGLANIQYF.

The chain employs TRBV25-1 and TRBJ2-3, with 9 bases that match TRBD1. Germline CDR1 and CDR2: MGHDK and SYGVNS. After removal of 8 bases from V and 1 base from J, the junction contained 13 bases not matched to a gene. CDR3 length: 17 residues. The CDR3 is CASSPRTGAYRTDTQYF. The DNA for the CDR3 is TGTGCCAGCTCGCCCCGGACAGGGGCCTATCGCACAGATACGCAGTATTTT.

The chain employs TRBV29-1 and TRBJ2-7, with D uncertain. The CDR3 sequence is 13 residues long. Trimming removed 0 bases from V and 3 bases from J, with 9 bases in between. Germline lookup yields CDR1 SQVTM and CDR2 ANQGSEA. CDR3 DNA: TGCAGCGTTGAAGATCGGGTGGGCTACGAGCAGTACTTC. Translating it yields CSVEDRVGYEQYF.

The CDR3 spells CASSYSSSDPYEQYF. The CDR3 nucleotides read TGTGCCAGCAGTTACTCGTCGAGCGACCCCTACGAGCAGTACTTC. V gene TRBV6-5 combines with J gene TRBJ2-7; no clear D gene. The CDR3 covers 15 residues. From germline, CDR1 is MNHEY and CDR2 SVGAGI. Deletions cut 0 bases from V and 2 bases from J, with 11 bases between.

The rearrangement uses TRBV10-3 and TRBJ2-7; D tentatively reads TRBD1 or TRBD2 (5 bases each). Trimming left V 11 bases short and J 3 bases short, with 14 bases between. Germline assignment: CDR1 ENHRY and CDR2 SYGVKD. CDR3 length equals 12 residues. The CDR3 protein is CAAAGANYEQYF. Written as DNA, the CDR3 is TGTGCCGCCGCCGGGGCTAACTACGAGCAGTACTTC.

About this clone itself: The sample contains more than one DNA sequence encoding this CDR3. The chain carries TRBV12-3 or TRBV12-4 and TRBJ2-1; D is perhaps TRBD2 (5 bases). V was pared by 6 bases and J by 7 bases, with 10 bases between. The CDR3 has 12 amino acids. The chain's CDR3 is CASRTSGNEQFF. For the CDR3, the DNA is TGTGCCAGCAGAACCTCGGGGAATGAGCAGTTCTTC.

The chain is built from TRBV23-1 and TRBJ1-3; D not certain. TRBV23-1 falls under the ORF class, with uncertain function. The CDR3 consists of 16 residues. Between the trimmed V and J ends, which lost 1 base and 1 base, there was a span of 11 bases. The DNA of the CDR3 is TGCGCCAGCAGTCAATGGGTGCCAGAATCTGGAAACACCATATATTTT. Translating gives CASSQWVPESGNTIYF.

The chain is built from TRBV6-1 and TRBJ2-6; the D is unclear. V was cut by 7 bases and J by 2 bases, with 6 bases left in between. Germline V CDR1 and CDR2: MNHNS, SASEGT. CDR3 size: 13 residues. Here the CDR3 DNA reads TGTGCCAGCAAAGTGGCTGGGGCCAACGTCCTGACTTTC. This codes for CASKVAGANVLTF.

This chain joins TRBV3-1 (or the pseudogene TRBV3-2) and TRBJ2-1, with a possible D match to TRBD2 (5 bases). The germline V gene has CDR1 LGHDT and CDR2 YNNKEL (reference sequence). This CDR3 has 16 residues. Trimming shortened V by 3 bases and J by 5 bases, and 17 bases separated the two germline ends. The CDR3 reads CASSHPPTTKDNEQFF. CDR3 DNA: TGTGCCAGCAGCCATCCCCCCACGACTAAAGACAATGAGCAGTTCTTC.

The chain couples TRBV6-5 to TRBJ2-7, with D tentatively TRBD1 (5 bases). The germline V and J ends were trimmed by 7 bases and 2 bases, with 15 bases remaining between them. Germline loops: CDR1 MNHEY, CDR2 SVGAGI. The CDR3 length is 14 residues. The CDR3 sequence: CASKRTAGTYEQYF. The CDR3 coding sequence is TGTGCCAGCAAAAGGACGGCAGGGACCTACGAGCAGTACTTC.

The chain uses TRBV4-3 and TRBJ1-1, with no clear D. From germline, CDR1 is LGHNA and CDR2 YSLEER. This CDR3 is 14 amino acids long. V lost 3 bases and J 6 bases, leaving 14 bases between the germline ends. The CDR3 here is CASSHQLYSAEAFF. The CDR3 bases are TGCGCCAGCAGCCACCAGCTATACAGCGCTGAAGCTTTCTTT.

This rearrangement joins TRBV6-5 to TRBJ2-7; no reliable D call. Trimming removed 0 bases from V and 9 bases from J, with 12 bases in between. This CDR3 has 13 amino acids. The V gene's germline CDR1 is MNHEY and CDR2 SVGAGI. This CDR3 is CASSYSKVAGQYF. The CDR3 DNA follows: TGTGCCAGCAGTTACTCGAAGGTGGCAGGGCAGTACTTC.

DNA of the CDR3: TGTGCCAGCAGTCCCCGGGGCCCCTTCGGGCAGTACTTC. Translated, it gives CASSPRGPFGQYF. This chain links TRBV6-5 with TRBJ2-7; D is tentatively TRBD1 or TRBD2 (5 bases each). CDR3 length: 13 residues. From germline, CDR1 is MNHEY and CDR2 SVGAGI. Trimming took 5 bases from V and 9 from J, leaving 17 bases between them.

This clone appeared a single time. The chain carries TRBV27 and TRBJ2-3; a weak D match, TRBD2 (7 bases). CDR1 and CDR2 (germline): MNHEY, SMNVEV (reference sequence). The CDR3 is 14 residues long. Trimming cost V 2 bases and J 7 bases, with 13 bases left between them. This CDR3 reads CASSLAGARNTQYF. CDR3 sequence (DNA): TGTGCCAGCAGTTTAGCGGGGGCGCGAAATACGCAGTATTTT.

The chain joins TRBV6-5 to TRBJ2-3; 7 nucleotides agree with TRBD2. Germline-derived CDR1 and CDR2 are MNHEY and SVGAGI. CDR3 size: 15 residues. J was trimmed by 2 bases and V by 6 bases; bases with no gene match: 8. CDR3 DNA: TGTGCCAGCAGGGGGGGAGCGGGACCCACAGATACGCAGTATTTT. Its protein is CASRGGAGPTDTQYF.

This clone was recorded a few times. This chain uses TRBV7-2 with TRBJ2-5, with a possible D match to TRBD1 (5 bases). Germline CDR1 and CDR2: SGHTA and FQGNSA. V dropped 7 bases and J dropped 1 base, with 16 bases sitting between them. CDR3 size: 15 residues. The DNA for the CDR3 is TGTGCCAGCACCCCATCATCAGGGCTCCAAGAGACCCAGTACTTC. It specifies CASTPSSGLQETQYF.

The chain combines TRBV6-1 with TRBJ2-2; no definite D call. Trimming pared 2 bases from V and 0 bases from J, leaving 4 bases between. This CDR3 has 14 residues. Germline CDR1 MNHNS, CDR2 SASEGT. The CDR3 spells CASSEQPNTGELFF. As DNA, the CDR3 is TGTGCCAGCAGTGAACAGCCGAACACCGGGGAGCTGTTTTTT.

The chain has TRBV28 and TRBJ1-2; TRBD1 is a possible D gene (5 bases). CDR3 length: 12 residues. V lost 7 bases and J lost 8, with 14 bases in between. Germline values: CDR1 MDHEN, CDR2 SYDVKM. The CDR3 bases are TGTGCCAGCAACACAGGTTTAGGAGGCTACACCTTC. Residues: CASNTGLGGYTF.

This clone has just one count. This sequence joins TRBV28 and TRBJ2-2; D call uncertain. V gave up 3 bases and J gave up 5 bases, with 4 bases separating them. The CDR3 runs to 12 residues. From germline, CDR1 is MDHEN and CDR2 SYDVKM. This CDR3 is CASSFMTGELFF. CDR3 coding DNA: TGTGCCAGCAGTTTCATGACCGGGGAGCTGTTTTTT.

This chain uses TRBV2 with TRBJ2-7, with D perhaps TRBD1 or TRBD2 (5 bases each). This CDR3 has 17 amino acids. Germline CDR1 reads SNHLY; CDR2 reads FYNNEI. V lost 5 bases and J 0 bases, leaving 20 bases between the germline ends. CDR3 DNA sequence: TGTGCCAGCAGTCTTTTCGCCGGGACGGGGAGCTCCTACGAGCAGTACTTC. This translates into CASSLFAGTGSSYEQYF.

The rearrangement uses TRBV4-3 and TRBJ2-5, with 8 bases that match TRBD2. The CDR3 sequence is 14 residues long. Trimming removed 8 bases from V and 2 bases from J; junction bases left unmatched: 7. From germline, CDR1 is LGHNA and CDR2 YSLEER. CDR3 sequence: CASALAGSQETQYF. DNA for the CDR3: TGCGCCAGCGCCTTAGCGGGAAGTCAAGAGACCCAGTACTTC.

This clone was picked up a small number of times. This chain joins TRBV9 and TRBJ1-4; D ambiguous. This CDR3 has 15 residues. Per germline, CDR1 SGDLS and CDR2 YYNGEE. V lost 3 bases to trimming and J lost 0 bases, with 9 bases between them. The CDR3 is CASSGHEATNEKLFF. CDR3 DNA: TGTGCCAGCAGCGGCCACGAGGCAACTAATGAAAAACTGTTTTTT.

The genes are TRBV3-1 (or the pseudogene TRBV3-2) and TRBJ2-7; D not certain. The V gene lost 0 bases and the J gene lost 1 base, with 4 bases spanning the gap. This CDR3 comprises 13 residues. The germline V gene has CDR1 LGHDT and CDR2 YNNKEL (reference sequence). The chain's CDR3 is CASSQEGSYEQYF. For the CDR3, the DNA is TGTGCCAGCAGCCAAGAGGGATCCTACGAGCAGTACTTC.

The DNA for the CDR3 is TGTGCCAGCAGCTTAGGATACCAGGGGAACTATGGCTACACCTTC. It specifies CASSLGYQGNYGYTF. The chain links TRBV11-2 to TRBJ1-2; D possibly corresponds to TRBD1 (6 bases). The V gene lost 1 base and the J gene lost 2 bases, with 11 bases spanning the gap. Germline CDR1 is SGHAT and CDR2 is FQNNGV. This CDR3 spans 15 amino acids.

Here the CDR3 reads CASSLRGRAESSTDTQYF. The CDR3 DNA sequence: TGTGCCAGCAGCTTACGGGGGAGGGCCGAGTCTAGCACAGATACGCAGTATTTT. The chain has TRBV5-4 and TRBJ2-3, with 7 positions matching TRBD2. Germline V lookup: CDR1 SGHNT, CDR2 YYREEE (reference sequence). Losses at the gene ends were 2 bases for V and 0 bases for J; bases not matched to a gene: 12. The length of the CDR3 is 18 residues.

The chain couples TRBV5-6 to TRBJ2-7; the match to TRBD2 covers 11 bases. Germline assignment: CDR1 SGHDT and CDR2 YYEEEE. Trimming removed 4 bases from V and 2 bases from J; junction bases left unmatched: 2. The length of the CDR3 is 14 residues. The DNA for the CDR3 is TGTGCCAGCAGCCAGGGACTAGCGGCCTACGAGCAGTACTTC. Protein product: CASSQGLAAYEQYF.

The CDR3: CASSQVGGVSNEKLFF. For the CDR3, the DNA is TGCGCCAGCAGCCAAGTAGGGGGGGTCTCTAATGAAAAACTGTTTTTT. V gene TRBV4-3 combines with J gene TRBJ1-4; the D gene is possibly TRBD1 (6 bases). The germline CDR1 and CDR2 sequences are LGHNA and YSLEER. The V and J ends lost 1 base and 3 bases respectively, with 12 bases between them. This CDR3 is built from 16 residues.

The table lists this clone with a few counts. The rearrangement joins TRBV7-2 to TRBJ1-1; no firm D call. V was pared by 5 bases and J by 1 base, with 11 bases between. The CDR3 totals 14 residues. Germline CDR1 SGHTA, CDR2 FQGNSA. CDR3 protein: CASSPDITNTEAFF. Written as DNA, the CDR3 is TGTGCCAGCAGCCCCGACATTACGAACACTGAAGCTTTCTTT.